Detailed here is one TCR beta chain. This CDR3 is 14 amino acids long. Trimming took 6 bases from V and 4 from J, leaving 15 bases between them. Germline V CDR1 and CDR2: MDHEN, SYDVKM. The data stem from a study of blood T cell repertoires in COVID-19. Study at large: The United States, Italy and Spain supplied acute and convalescent COVID-19 samples. PBMCs, B-cell-depleted T cells, or T cells provided the cDNA or gDNA that made up the material.

Per the study methods: The assay estimated nucleated cells by amplifying reference gene primers. Clones were read by immunoSEQ multiplex PCR, and TCRdb kept only the in-frame ones, dropping some. V, J and clone size are taken as reported in that table, and D and trimming were inferred from the DNA itself. The sample shows 200,000 to 250,000 clones, about 86% of them seen only once. The material sequenced was peripheral blood. This clonotype was obtained from a man in his sixties who had recovered from COVID-19. The V and J genes are TRBV28 and TRBJ1-1; D may be TRBD1 (5 bases). DNA of the CDR3: TGTGCCAGCAGGTTGACGGGGGAGGGCACTGAAGCTTTCTTT. Its translation is CASRLTGEGTEAFF. Supplemented by reference TRBV28 and TRBJ1-1, the full variable domain reads DVKVTQSSRYLVKRTGEKVFLECVQDMDHENMFWYRQDPGLGLRLIYFSYDVKMKEKGDIPEGYSVSREKKERFSLILESASTNQTSMYLCASRLTGEGTEAFFGQGTRLTVV.